These 16 T cell receptor beta chains were all obtained from the same sample, sequenced in a study of regulatory T cells in long-lasting Graves disease (TCRdb year 2021). The time point label, as the study defines it: newly diagnosed GD, antithyroid drugs for less than 3 months. For both TCR sequencing and RNA sequencing, RNA was extracted from PBMCs using TRIzol. The library was produced with multiplex PCR. The sequencing machine was an Illumina HiSeq 4000. To build TCR beta libraries, CDR3 regions were amplified by Arm-PCR using iRepertoire HTBI primers. TCRdb reworked the public reads: Q25 trimming with fastp, MiXCR clone assembly, productive beta chains retained. Each entry merges the rows of one CDR3 protein and shows their most common DNA and genes. The table for this sample lists 350,000 to 500,000 distinct CDR3 sequences; about 16% of them were counted only once. Of the sample, roughly a tenth falls within the top ten clones.

These data also featured in a second study, about T cells in Graves' hyperthyroidism and ophthalmopathy.

Specimen: peripheral blood mononuclear cells (PBMCs), collected at new diagnosis, from a patient treated with antithyroid drugs. The receptors were sampled from a woman in her 30s with Graves disease. Donor details come from another sample of the same person, matched by shared clones.

In its sample, this clonotype was seen many times. The rearrangement links TRBV30 to TRBJ2-1, with TRBD2 identical over 9 bases. Germline trimming cut 0 bases from V and 8 bases from J; bases unmatched to any gene: 5. CDR1 and CDR2 from the germline V gene are GTSNPN and SVGIG (reference sequence). This CDR3 has 14 amino acids. The CDR3 loop reads CAWSVASGIYEQFF. In DNA form, the CDR3 reads TGTGCCTGGAGTGTGGCTAGCGGGATCTATGAGCAGTTCTTC.

This clonotype was seen repeatedly, ten times or more. The rearrangement uses TRBV28 and TRBJ2-7; D gene ambiguous. Germline CDR1 and CDR2: MDHEN and SYDVKM. The CDR3 runs to 13 residues. Trimming removed 6 bases from V and 3 bases from J, with 12 bases in between. CDR3 DNA: TGTGCCAGCAGCCCCTGGTACGGCTACGAGCAGTACTTC. This sequence encodes CASSPWYGYEQYF.

This clonotype was recorded a few times. V usage is TRBV5-1 and J usage is TRBJ1-3; D gene uncertain. The CDR3 length is 13 residues. V gave up 0 bases and J gave up 7 bases, with 8 bases separating them. CDR1 and CDR2 (germline): SGHRS, YFSETQ. CDR3 coding DNA: TGCGCCAGCAGCTTGGGTATCCGGAACACCATATATTTT. Its translation is CASSLGIRNTIYF.

This clonotype occurred many times. The junction does not match germline at one end; this may be a read error. The chain employs TRBV5-1 and TRBJ1-2; TRBD1 matches at 7 bases. The CDR3 is 13 residues long. CDR1 and CDR2 (germline): SGHRS, YFSETQ. CDR3 sequence (DNA): TGTGCCAGCAGCCCGGGACAGCAATATGGCTACACCTTC. Amino acids: CASSPGQQYGYTF. The full variable domain, completed using reference TRBV5-1 and TRBJ1-2, is KAGVTQTPRYLIKTRGQQVTLSCSPISGHRSVSWYQQTPGQGLQFLFEYFSETQRNKGNFPGRFSGRQFSNSRSEMNVSTLELGDSALYLCASSPGQQYGYTFGSGTRLTVV.

Concerning this clonotype itself: This may be a read error, as it is one base from a much larger clone. The rearrangement links TRBV7-2 to TRBJ2-7, with 9 bases that match TRBD2. V gave up 1 base and J gave up 6 bases; unmatched junction bases: 7. This CDR3 has 15 amino acids. The germline V gene has CDR1 SGHTA and CDR2 FQGNSA. CDR3 in DNA: TGTGCCAGCAGCTTAGACGCGGGAGGGTTCTGCGAGCAGTACTTC. Translated, it gives CASSLDAGGFCEQYF.

This clonotype was detected ten times or more. The rearrangement joins TRBV5-1 to TRBJ1-2; 8 bases are shared with TRBD1. CDR3 length: 15 residues. V shed 4 bases, J shed 4 bases, and the junction held 9 bases outside the gene matches. CDR1 is SGHRS and CDR2 is YFSETQ in the germline V gene. This CDR3 reads CASSVRSTGAYGYTF. CDR3 DNA: TGCGCCAGCAGCGTACGATCGACAGGGGCCTATGGCTACACCTTC.

This clonotype was counted many times. This chain connects TRBV12-3 or TRBV12-4 to TRBJ1-6; 7 nucleotides line up with TRBD1. The CDR3 sequence is 15 residues long. The ends lost 6 bases at V and 6 bases at J; junction bases unmatched: 8. CDR3 amino acids: CASSSGGGFNSPLHF. The DNA of the CDR3 is TGTGCCAGCAGCTCAGGGGGAGGGTTTAATTCACCCCTCCACTTT.

In its sample, this clonotype was seen many times. This chain links TRBV6-2 or TRBV6-3 with TRBJ2-3, with 7 nucleotides matching TRBD2. Germline V CDR1 and CDR2: MNHEY, SVGEGT. This CDR3 region has 16 residues. V lost 5 bases and J lost 5; bases outside the gene matches: 13. This CDR3 is CASSEAAGDAKDTQYF. The DNA of the CDR3 is TGTGCCAGCAGTGAAGCCGCGGGAGACGCGAAAGATACGCAGTATTTT.

This clonotype was observed at least ten times. The chain employs TRBV2 and TRBJ2-7, with TRBD1 matching 7 bases. This CDR3 is 16 amino acids long. Germline V gives CDR1 SNHLY, CDR2 FYNNEI. The V gene end was trimmed by 7 bases and the J gene end by 4 bases; junction bases not matched to a gene: 16. The CDR3 sequence: CASTKTRDSSQYEQYF. For the CDR3, the DNA is TGTGCCAGCACCAAAACCCGGGACAGCTCTCAGTACGAGCAGTACTTC.

This clonotype showed up many times. The V and J genes are TRBV28 and TRBJ1-1; 7 positions match TRBD1. Germline V gene data show CDR1 as MDHEN and CDR2 as SYDVKM. The length of the CDR3 is 16 residues. V gave up 7 bases and J gave up 3 bases; unmatched junction bases: 14. The chain's CDR3 is CASTPGGIPGDTEAFF. The DNA of the CDR3 is TGTGCCAGCACCCCAGGGGGGATCCCCGGGGACACTGAAGCTTTCTTT.

The chain uses TRBV20-1 and TRBJ2-1; TRBD2 matches 7 bases. Germline CDR1 and CDR2: DFQATT and SNEGSKA (reference sequence). The CDR3 has 15 amino acids. Trimming took 0 bases from V and 10 from J; bases not matched to a gene: 12. The CDR3 is CSARDMASGPKEQFF. DNA of the CDR3: TGCAGTGCTAGAGATATGGCTAGCGGCCCTAAGGAGCAGTTCTTC.

The rearrangement joins TRBV10-3 to TRBJ2-2; 9 nucleotides match TRBD2. The trim removed 2 bases at V and 6 bases at J, leaving 7 bases unmatched. CDR1 is ENHRY and CDR2 is SYGVKD in the germline V gene. This CDR3 spans 16 amino acids. CDR3 amino acids: CAISEDSGSLAGELFF. DNA of the CDR3: TGTGCCATCAGTGAGGATAGCGGGAGCCTCGCCGGGGAGCTGTTTTTT.

This clonotype was seen repeatedly, ten times or more. The rearrangement uses TRBV6-1 and TRBJ1-1; D is unresolved. The V gene lost 6 bases and the J gene lost 8 bases, with 13 bases spanning the gap. Germline CDR1 is MNHNS and CDR2 is SASEGT. The CDR3 contains 12 residues. The chain's CDR3 is CASRTSPLEAFF. DNA for the CDR3: TGTGCCAGCAGAACCAGTCCCCTCGAAGCTTTCTTT.

This clonotype was found many times. This sequence joins TRBV6-1 and TRBJ2-1, with 14 bases aligning to TRBD2. Losses at the gene ends were 5 bases for V and 8 bases for J; bases not matched to a gene: 5. The CDR3 loop spans 15 amino acids. Germline V gene data show CDR1 as MNHNS and CDR2 as SASEGT. The CDR3 DNA follows: TGTGCCAGCAGTCCGAGGACTAGCGGGAGGCATGAGCAGTTCTTC. It specifies CASSPRTSGRHEQFF.

The V call is TRBV20-1, the J call TRBJ2-7, with 10 bases matching TRBD1. CDR1 is DFQATT and CDR2 is SNEGSKA in the germline V gene (reference sequence). CDR3 length: 14 residues. Germline trimming cut 1 base from V and 2 bases from J; bases unmatched to any gene: 2. The CDR3: CSARGGTGAYEQYF. In DNA form, the CDR3 reads TGCAGTGCTAGAGGCGGGACAGGGGCCTACGAGCAGTACTTC.

This clonotype was seen many times. The chain combines TRBV2 with TRBJ1-1; 9 bases are a match to TRBD1. The junction had 8 bases not matched to a gene; V was cut back by 6 bases and J by 0 bases. The length of the CDR3 is 16 residues. CDR1 is SNHLY and CDR2 is FYNNEI in the germline V gene. Here the CDR3 DNA reads TGTGCCAGCAGAGGGACAGGGAATCTAGTGAACACTGAAGCTTTCTTT. It translates to CASRGTGNLVNTEAFF. The whole variable domain, filled in from reference TRBV2 and TRBJ1-1, reads EPEVTQTPSHQVTQMGQEVILRCVPISNHLYFYWYRQILGQKVEFLVSFYNNEISEKSEIFDDQFSVERPDGSNFTLKIRSTKLEDSAMYFCASRGTGNLVNTEAFFGQGTRLTVV.